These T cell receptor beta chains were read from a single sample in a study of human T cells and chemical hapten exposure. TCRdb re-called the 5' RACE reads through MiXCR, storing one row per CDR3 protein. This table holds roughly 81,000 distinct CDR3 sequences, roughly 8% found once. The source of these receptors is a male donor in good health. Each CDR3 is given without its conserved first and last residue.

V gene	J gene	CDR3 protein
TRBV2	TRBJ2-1	ASRLHPNGLAGKIGNEQF
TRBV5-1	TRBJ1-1	ASTPGKTGMNTEAF
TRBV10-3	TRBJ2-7	AISVDSTYEQY
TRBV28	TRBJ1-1	ASSSLLTGVNTEAF
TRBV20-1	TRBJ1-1	SARAGQGEGTEAF
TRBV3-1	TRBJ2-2	ASSQEKQGANTGELF
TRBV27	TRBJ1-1	ASSFGQGHTEAF
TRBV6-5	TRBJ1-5	ASRPSNRGNQPQH
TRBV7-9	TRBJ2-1	ASSPGQGKINEQF
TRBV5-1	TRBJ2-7	ASSLSINYEQY
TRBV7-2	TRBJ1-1	ASSLLTAEAF
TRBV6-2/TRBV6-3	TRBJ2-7	ASRSDIYEQY
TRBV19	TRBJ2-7	ASSIAKGEQY
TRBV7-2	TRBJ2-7	ASSSQMGQAYEQY
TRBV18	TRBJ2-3	ASSPTQEDTQY
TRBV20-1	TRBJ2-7	SASGLAGNEQY
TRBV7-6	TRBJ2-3	ASSLRVSSGGTDTQY
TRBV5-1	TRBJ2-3	ASSPGLANADTQY
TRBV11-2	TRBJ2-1	ASSPWTGSSYNEQF
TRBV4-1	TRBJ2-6	ASSHPGTAGANVLT
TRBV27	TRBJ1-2	ASRKPLDYGYT
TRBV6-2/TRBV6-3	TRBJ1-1	ASKDRAQNTEAF
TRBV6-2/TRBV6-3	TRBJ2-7	ASRHRTDYEQY
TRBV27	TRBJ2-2	ASTIAGGPGELF
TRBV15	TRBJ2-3	ATSRDEDTQY
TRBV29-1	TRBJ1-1	SVTREAF
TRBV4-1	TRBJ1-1	ASSSQTVNTEAF
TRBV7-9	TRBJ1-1	ASSLRGTDREAF
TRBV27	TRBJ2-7	ASSLSSGSYEQY
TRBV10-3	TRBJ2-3	AIRAAGADTQY
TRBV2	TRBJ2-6	ASRLGRSSGANVLT
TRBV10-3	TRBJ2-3	AISEEGGRDTQY
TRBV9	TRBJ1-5	ASSVGGGPNQPQH
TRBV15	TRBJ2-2	ATSRDRGNTGELF
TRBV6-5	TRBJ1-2	ASSDGQGAYGYT
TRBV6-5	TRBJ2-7	ASSYSGQGFEQY
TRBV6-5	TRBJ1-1	ASIPGTGRMNTEAF
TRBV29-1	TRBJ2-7	SVGVTVSSYEQY
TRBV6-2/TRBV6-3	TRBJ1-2	ASRNNVRTGNYGYT
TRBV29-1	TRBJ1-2	SVARDGSNYGYT
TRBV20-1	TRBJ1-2	SARLQEDYGYT